This T cell receptor (beta chain) was documented in a study of Ad26.COV2.S vaccination and SARS-CoV-2 variants (dated by TCRdb to the early 2020s). About the study as a whole: Vaccine-arm donors were drawn from COV1001, a multicentre, randomized, double-blind, placebo-controlled phase I-IIa trial of Ad26.COV2.S in healthy adults. Ad26.COV2.S was administered intramuscularly at a dose of 5x10^10 or 1x10^11 viral particles, either as one shot or as two shots given 56 days apart. Sequencing of the TCRbeta repertoire served to evaluate the specificity and breadth of SARS-CoV-2-reactive T cell receptors following Ad26.COV2.S vaccination. The TCR-sequenced set comprised around 30 samples: some 19 Ad26.COV2.S vaccine recipients, 5 placebo recipients and 8 SARS-CoV-2 convalescent individuals. Trial participants were randomized into five groups of five, in which low-dose or high-dose Ad26.COV2.S was given once or twice, or placebo was given on both occasions. Throughout the experiments and outcome assessment, investigators stayed blinded to trial group allocation. What the authors observed across the whole study: The authors noted that the TCR breadth and depth analyses may have underestimated total T cell responses. Vaccine and placebo recipients had comparable non-spike TCR breadth, which fits with the vaccine containing only spike. The study lacked the statistical power to compare responses across vaccine doses or regimens. Spike-specific TCR breadth was higher in Ad26.COV2.S recipients than in placebo recipients (P = 0.0014). After vaccination, substantial breadth of spike-specific CD8+ and CD4+ T cell responses was reported.

V lost 4 bases and J lost 0 bases, and the count of bases not matched to a germline gene is 8. Including the terminal cysteine and phenylalanine, the CDR3 comprises 17 residues. The CDR3 DNA has 51 bases and is translated from base 1. CDR1 is given as SGHTA and CDR2 as FQGNSA, both from the germline V gene. The immunoSEQ Assay was used to sequence TCRbeta CDR3 regions. After extraction, genomic DNA underwent amplification by bias-controlled multiplex PCR, followed by high-throughput sequencing. The published analysis was carried out like this. To quantify the absolute abundance of each unique TCRbeta CDR3 region, sequences were collapsed and filtered. T cell fraction was estimated by normalizing TCRbeta template counts to usable DNA, with usable DNA measured through amplification of reference genes found in all nucleated cells. Repertoire TCRs were annotated as SARS-CoV-2-specific by exact matching of V gene, CDR3 amino acid sequence and J gene to a known reactive TCR set. The reference SARS-CoV-2 TCR set was obtained from MIRA and was filtered for enrichment in COVID-19-positive ImmuneCODE repertoires, whereby public or cross-reactive TCRs were removed. Based on the MIRA antigens, annotated TCRs were further analysed at the level of specific ORF or position within ORF. Breadth was defined as the number of annotated unique rearrangements divided by the total number of unique productive rearrangements, and depth was defined as the summed frequency of the annotated unique rearrangements. Two-sided Wilcoxon rank-sum tests were applied when comparing TCR breadth between groups. TCRdb carries this immuneACCESS record with in-frame sequences only. Its versions omit some clonotypes, under half of them owing to an unresolved V gene in the studies checked, with the rest unexplained. That table supplies the V and J calls and clone size; D and trimming were determined from the DNA. The sample yields 330,000 or so clones; roughly 90% were counted once. Together, the top ten hold roughly 6% of the sample.

As regards this clone: Its specific antigen is unknown. No base qualities exist here, and no much larger clone lies one base off it.

The treatment or condition tag for this specimen amounts to: roughly 20 received Ad26.COV2.S at low or high dose, single or two shots; 5 received placebo; per-sample allocation not given. For vaccine and placebo recipients, repertoires were sequenced using samples collected on day 63 after the first injection. Between 29 July and 7 August 2020, Cohort 1b enrolled some 25 adults aged 18-55 years at one site in Boston, USA. Ad26.COV2.S was a replication-incompetent adenovirus type 26 vector that expressed a prefusion-stabilized SARS-CoV-2 spike protein derived from the original Wuhan strain. This specimen was peripheral blood, taken in a trial of Ad26.COV2.S vaccine versus placebo. The sequence joins TRBV7-2 to TRBJ1-1; a stretch of 10 junction bases matches TRBD1. The TCR sequence derives from a person between 18 and 65 years old who received the Ad26.COV2.S COVID-19 vaccine or a placebo. The base sequence is TGTGCCAGCAGCTCCAACGACAGGGGGCTTCTGAACACTGAAGCTTTCTTT. It is translated as CASSSNDRGLLNTEAFF.